This T cell receptor beta chain was profiled in a study of T-cell reconstitution after alpha-beta-depleted transplantation in children listed by TCRdb under 2016. With regard to the full study: T-cell immune reconstitution after TCRalphabeta/CD19-depleted allogeneic hematopoietic cell transplantation in children was quantitatively tracked in the study by means of TCR repertoire profiling.

V gives up 4 bases and J gives up 2 bases, and the segment between their germline ends measures 14 bases. Based on the germline V gene (reference sequence), the CDR1 and CDR2 sequences are LGHDT and YNNKEL. Taken from cysteine to phenylalanine, the CDR3 has 15 residues. The sequence is cut down to CDR3 DNA, 45 bases in frame from base 1. In the paper's terms, the treatment or condition label means: allogeneic hematopoietic cell transplantation with graft depleted of TCRalphabeta T cells and CD19 B cells. The children who served as transplant recipients had been given grafts of TCRalphabeta/CD19-depleted allogeneic hematopoietic cells. Library preparation used PCR. Sequencer: Illumina HiSeq 2500. To normalize quantification of the TCRbeta repertoire, the TCR libraries were built with molecular barcoding that relied on unique molecular identifiers. TCRdb reworked the public reads: Q25 trimming with fastp, MiXCR clone assembly, productive beta chains retained. Each entry merges the rows of one CDR3 protein and shows their most common DNA and genes. The sample yields approximately 350,000 distinct CDR3 sequences; 15% to 20% were counted once. The top ten hold around 38% of the sample.

This clonotype was counted only a few times. The clone's antigen remains unknown. No much larger clonotype is one base removed from it; base qualities were not supplied. Study-wide conclusions, independent of this receptor: Apparently early alphabetaT-cell count recovery about two months after transplant reportedly relied on only several hundred rapidly expanded clones derived from non-depleted graft cells. The frequencies of hyperexpanded clones fell over the following months, and after one year, T-cell counts and TCRbeta diversity were mostly attributed to newly produced T cells. In some patients, high TCRbeta diversity at day 60 was attributed to recipient T cells and intrathymic progenitors that had survived conditioning.

The sequencing here drew on PBMCs, mostly from graft donor cells, taken 360 days after TCRalphabeta/CD19-depleted stem cell transplant. The sequence came from a male patient aged 2-15 years who had a stem cell transplant for acute lymphoblastic leukemia, so the T cells may come from the graft donor. This sequence uses TRBV3-1 and TRBJ2-5; the best D guess is TRBD2, with 7 bases matching. The DNA sequence reads TGTGCCAGCAGCCCCTTGGGAGGGGGTCAAGAGACCCAGTACTTC. It is translated as CASSPLGGGQETQYF.